This entry lists 7 T cell receptor beta chains sequenced from one sample in a study of cytomegalovirus exposure and HLA in healthy donors. Use of 60 Vbeta and 13 Jbeta primers characterized the PCR. TCRdb's table, derived via immunoSEQ multiplex PCR, lists solely in-frame clones and lacks some. The sample consists of around 200,000 clones, about 83% of them appearing once. Sequencing was performed on PBMCs. These TCRs come from a woman aged 45-60 years in good health and CMV-seropositive.

This clone was counted a single time. V and J are TRBV6-5 and TRBJ1-6; D gene uncertain. CDR3 length: 15 amino acids. Germline loops: CDR1 MNHEY, CDR2 SVGAGI. V was cut by 4 bases and J by 9 bases, with 16 bases left in between. The chain's CDR3 is CASSSDAGGVSPLHF. For the CDR3, the DNA is TGTGCCAGCAGTTCCGACGCCGGAGGAGTTTCACCCCTCCACTTT.

The chain has TRBV7-6 and TRBJ1-6; D gene uncertain. Trimming stripped 0 bases from V and 9 bases from J, with 6 bases between. The germline V gene has CDR1 SGHVS and CDR2 FNYEAQ. The CDR3 has 13 amino acids. The CDR3 DNA reads TGTGCCAGCAGCTTAGCCGGAGCTTCACCCCTCCACTTT. It translates to CASSLAGASPLHF.

This clone was seen more than once but under ten times. This chain connects TRBV4-3 to TRBJ2-5, with D perhaps matching TRBD2 (6 bases). CDR3 length: 15 residues. The germline V gene encodes CDR1 LGHNA and CDR2 YSLEER. The V gene lost 0 bases and the J gene lost 2 bases, with 10 bases spanning the gap. CDR3 DNA: TGCGCCAGCAGCCAAGATAGGACTACTCAAGAGACCCAGTACTTC. Protein product: CASSQDRTTQETQYF.

The chain is built from TRBV18 and TRBJ1-1; TRBD1 matches at 9 bases. Germline lookup yields CDR1 KGHSH and CDR2 LQKENI. The CDR3 runs to 16 residues. With V trimmed by 3 bases and J by 7 bases, 12 bases remained unmatched. The CDR3 is CASSPRVNRGQLEAFF. For the CDR3, the DNA is TGTGCCAGCTCACCCCGTGTGAACAGGGGGCAGCTTGAAGCTTTCTTT.

The chain combines TRBV10-3 with TRBJ2-3; 8 bases are a match to TRBD2. Germline CDR1 is ENHRY and CDR2 is SYGVKD. The CDR3 loop spans 15 amino acids. J was trimmed by 6 bases and V by 3 bases; bases with no gene match: 8. CDR3 residues: CAISDSAGDLDTQYF. In DNA form, the CDR3 reads TGTGCCATCAGTGACTCAGCGGGGGATTTGGATACGCAGTATTTT.

This chain uses TRBV5-4 with TRBJ2-2, with D perhaps TRBD1 (6 bases). Trimming removed 3 bases at V and 5 bases at J, with 8 bases between. Germline V gene sequence: CDR1 SGHNT, CDR2 YYREEE (reference sequence). The length of the CDR3 is 13 residues. The CDR3 DNA follows: TGTGCCAGCAGCTGGGACACTACCGGGGAGCTGTTTTTT. Protein sequence: CASSWDTTGELFF.

This chain links TRBV6-5 with TRBJ1-6; D might be TRBD1 (5 bases). The ends were cut back, 0 bases at V and 9 bases at J, with 9 bases in the middle. The CDR3 covers 14 residues. CDR1 and CDR2 from the germline V gene are MNHEY and SVGAGI. The CDR3 DNA reads as TGTGCCAGCAGTTACTCAGGGGTGGGTTCACCCCTCCACTTT. Protein product: CASSYSGVGSPLHF.